This note documents a single T cell receptor (beta chain) sequence. Its target is unknown. V was cut by 3 bases and J by 6 bases, with 12 bases left in between. CDR3 length: 14 residues. Germline V CDR1 and CDR2: DFQATT, SNEGSKA (reference sequence). This sample is part of a study of Ad26.COV2.S vaccination and SARS-CoV-2 variants. Study as a whole: Enrollment placed the donor in the COV1001 Ad26.COV2.S trial arm. Ad26.COV2.S shots went into the muscle once or twice, 56 days apart.

Whole-study findings and limits: Reportedly, after vaccination the spike-specific CD8+ and CD4+ T cell responses displayed substantial breadth.

Treatment given: some 20 received Ad26.COV2.S at low or high dose, single or two shots; about five received placebo; per-sample allocation not given. Day 63 following the first vaccine or placebo injection was when the samples were taken. Data came from immunoSEQ multiplex PCR; TCRdb stores just in-frame clones and leaves some out. The sample shows roughly 380,000 clones, 85% to 90% of them seen only once. The clonotype comes from a person between 18 and 59 years old who received the Ad26.COV2.S COVID-19 vaccine or a placebo. The V and J genes are TRBV20-1 and TRBJ1-6; D remains unclear. Sequencing used peripheral blood, obtained in a trial of Ad26.COV2.S vaccine versus placebo. The CDR3, as DNA: TGCAGTGCTAGTCACGGATCTGGTAATTCACCCCTCCACTTT. Translating gives CSASHGSGNSPLHF.